This T cell receptor beta chain was identified during a study of patients with pleural tuberculosis. This CDR3 has 14 residues. The V end lost 3 bases, the J end lost 2 bases, and 11 bases lay between the germline ends. Germline V CDR1 and CDR2: MNHEY, SMNVEV (reference sequence). A single record per CDR3 protein comes from TCRdb applying MiXCR to the reads. The data show some 48,000 distinct CDR3 sequences, with less than 8% seen just once and roughly 16% held by the top ten. This clonotype was recorded a few times. A much larger clone lies a single base off, so this may be a read error. This sequence originates from a human donor with pleural tuberculosis. The chain joins TRBV27 to TRBJ2-7; unclear D gene. Written as DNA, the CDR3 is TGTGCCAGCAGTTTGAACGGGTTGGCCTACGAGCAGTACTTC. It specifies CASSLNGLAYEQYF.